This T cell receptor (beta chain) was sequenced for a study of regulatory T cells in long-lasting Graves disease. Noted time point: newly diagnosed GD, antithyroid drugs for less than 3 months. RNA isolated from PBMCs was used to make the TCR library. This CDR3 region has 15 residues. The germline V gene encodes CDR1 SEHNR and CDR2 FQNEAQ (reference sequence). The V segment lost 5 bases and the J segment 9 bases; nucleotides outside the gene matches: 11. Arm-PCR with iRepertoire HTBI primers amplified the CDR3 regions for these TCR beta libraries. TCRdb redid the calling of the multiplex PCR reads with MiXCR, one entry per CDR3 protein. The table shows 420,000 or so distinct CDR3 sequences, with approximately 16% occurring only once. These data were also reused for a study on T cells in Graves' hyperthyroidism and ophthalmopathy.

This rearrangement joins TRBV7-9 to TRBJ2-1, with TRBD2 matching over 9 bases. The sequenced sample was peripheral blood mononuclear cells (PBMCs), obtained at new diagnosis, from a patient treated with antithyroid drugs. This sequence originates from a young woman with Graves disease. The CDR3, as DNA: TGTGCCAGCAGCCTTATAGCGGGAGCACGGGGTGAGCAGTTCTTC. Translating it yields CASSLIAGARGEQFF.